The following is a T cell receptor (beta chain) sequence with its context. What it binds is not known. Repertoires were generated with immunoSEQ multiplex PCR, while TCRdb's copy carries only in-frame clones and drops some. Among more than 2 million clones listed, around 95% were seen once. The data stem from a study of shared clonotypes between healthy human individuals. Notes on the study in general: Relative to memory subsets, naive subsets generally showed larger estimated richness. Sampling covered blood only; tissue repertoires likely differ.

Every donor, a Caucasian adult, lived in Nashville, Tennessee. V lost 4 bases and J 4 bases, leaving 14 bases between the germline ends. The CDR3 has 15 amino acids. The germline V gene has CDR1 SGHRS and CDR2 YFSETQ. The sequenced sample was naive CD4+ T cells sorted from blood. Sample subset: CD45RA+ positively selected. The TCR comes from a man younger than 30 in good health. The chain joins TRBV5-1 to TRBJ2-2; possible D gene TRBD2, 6 bases. This CDR3 is CASSPEWGGTGELFF. The CDR3 nucleotides read TGCGCCAGCAGCCCCGAATGGGGAGGCACCGGGGAGCTGTTTTTT.